One and the same sample provided the 26 T cell receptor beta chains below, sequenced in a study of T cells in Graves' hyperthyroidism and ophthalmopathy. It was RNA transcripts that yielded the amplified TCR beta CDR3 regions. TCR CDR3 underwent first-round RT-PCR with the HTBI primer set. TCRdb used MiXCR to reprocess the multiplex PCR reads, holding one entry per CDR3 protein. The sample records about 510,000 distinct CDR3 sequences, 46% being singletons. What was sequenced was peripheral blood or thyroid tissue (not recorded which). The origin of the receptors is an adult woman with Graves' disease, either hyperthyroidism or ophthalmopathy (not recorded which).

This clonotype was seen repeatedly, ten times or more. The chain combines TRBV20-1 with TRBJ2-5; D gene unclear. The CDR3 sequence is 12 residues long. Trimming stripped 4 bases from V and 7 bases from J, with 13 bases between. Germline lookup yields CDR1 DFQATT and CDR2 SNEGSKA (reference sequence). CDR3 nucleotides: TGCAGTGCTAACCCTGGCAGTGGGACCCAGTACTTC. Amino acid sequence: CSANPGSGTQYF.

The sample holds one count of this clonotype. The gene calls are TRBV20-1 and TRBJ2-7, with 14 positions matching TRBD2. Germline-derived CDR1 and CDR2 are DFQATT and SNEGSKA (reference sequence). This CDR3 spans 14 amino acids. V lost 4 bases, J lost 3 bases, and 2 bases stayed unmatched. The CDR3 loop is CSAKTSGRGYEQYF. CDR3 sequence (DNA): TGCAGTGCTAAGACTAGCGGGAGGGGCTACGAGCAGTACTTC.

The chain has TRBV29-1 and TRBJ1-2; D gene uncertain. Germline V gene sequence: CDR1 SQVTM, CDR2 ANQGSEA. Trimming stripped 6 bases from V and 3 bases from J, with 11 bases between. CDR3 length: 12 amino acids. CDR3 coding DNA: TGCAGCGTAGCACCGGAGGACTATGGCTACACCTTC. It specifies CSVAPEDYGYTF.

This clonotype came up many times. The chain joins TRBV14 to TRBJ2-5; tentatively, D is TRBD2 (5 bases). The CDR3 has 16 residues. V lost 1 base and J lost 4, with 16 bases in between. Germline CDR1 is SGHDN and CDR2 is FVKESK. The CDR3 region is CASSQVTAFGGETQYF. DNA for the CDR3: TGTGCCAGCAGCCAAGTGACCGCCTTTGGAGGAGAGACCCAGTACTTC.

The J gene is TRBJ2-7, the V gene TRBV7-9; 7 nucleotides match TRBD1. The CDR3 consists of 14 residues. V was pared by 7 bases and J by 0 bases, with 6 bases of the junction left unmatched. Germline-derived CDR1 and CDR2 are SEHNR and FQNEAQ (reference sequence). The DNA for the CDR3 is TGTGCCAGCACCGACAGGACAGGCTCCTACGAGCAGTACTTC. It codes for CASTDRTGSYEQYF.

The genes are TRBV5-5 and TRBJ1-6, with D unclear. Germline loops: CDR1 SGHKS, CDR2 YYEKEE (reference sequence). The CDR3 consists of 15 residues. V lost 1 base and J 4 bases, leaving 9 bases between the germline ends. The CDR3 bases are TGTGCCAGCAGCTTGCACCCGAATTATAATTCACCCCTCCACTTT. It is translated as CASSLHPNYNSPLHF.

This clonotype was observed a handful of times. The genes are TRBV10-3 and TRBJ1-4; 7 positions agree with TRBD1. The CDR3 is 15 residues long. The V segment lost 6 bases and the J segment 6 bases; nucleotides outside the gene matches: 10. CDR1 is ENHRY, CDR2 SYGVKD, per germline. The CDR3 region is CAIRGTEESDEKLFF. In DNA, the CDR3 is TGTGCCATCAGGGGGACAGAAGAAAGCGATGAAAAACTGTTTTTT.

In this sample, this clonotype turned up once. The rearrangement uses TRBV13 and TRBJ2-5; TRBD1 matches 10 bases. Germline V gene sequence: CDR1 PRHDT, CDR2 FYEKMQ (reference sequence). CDR3 size: 16 residues. Trimming at V came to 3 bases and at J to 2 bases, leaving 6 bases not matched to a gene. The CDR3 DNA is TGTGCCAGCAGCTTCGGACAGGGGGTTTCACAAGAGACCCAGTACTTC. Translation: CASSFGQGVSQETQYF.

This chain joins TRBV24-1 and TRBJ2-5; no clear D gene. V dropped 3 bases and J dropped 4 bases, with 14 bases sitting between them. Germline CDR1 KGHDR, CDR2 SFDVKD. This CDR3 is 15 amino acids long. The CDR3 DNA follows: TGTGCCACCAGTGATACGACGAGGAATGCAGAGACCCAGTACTTC. Its translation is CATSDTTRNAETQYF.

This clonotype was seen a few times. This chain joins TRBV15 and TRBJ2-5, with 7 nucleotides matching TRBD2. V lost 10 bases and J lost 4; bases outside the gene matches: 21. Germline CDR1 LNHNV, CDR2 YYDKDF (reference sequence). The CDR3 has 17 amino acids. CDR3 amino acids: CASRPRSGTIGRETQYF. The CDR3 nucleotides read TGTGCCAGCAGACCCCGGAGCGGGACCATAGGACGAGAGACCCAGTACTTC. Full variable domain (missing parts from reference TRBV15 and TRBJ2-5): DAMVIQNPRYQVTQFGKPVTLSCSQTLNHNVMYWYQQKSSQAPKLLFHYYDKDFNNEADTPDNFQSRRPNTSFCFLDIRSPGLGDTAMYLCASRPRSGTIGRETQYFGPGTRLLVL.

There are many counts of this clonotype. The chain uses TRBV20-1 and TRBJ1-2; D ambiguous. The CDR3 consists of 17 residues. V dropped 0 bases and J dropped 2 bases, with 19 bases sitting between them. Germline V gene lookup returns CDR1 DFQATT and CDR2 SNEGSKA (reference sequence). The chain's CDR3 is CSARDLTEKEGNYGYTF. The CDR3 DNA reads as TGCAGTGCTAGAGATTTAACGGAAAAGGAAGGGAACTATGGCTACACCTTC.

This clonotype has ten or more counts. V is TRBV10-3 and J is TRBJ1-1; 8 positions match TRBD1. There are 13 residues in the CDR3. Germline CDR1 reads ENHRY; CDR2 reads SYGVKD. The junction had 3 bases not matched to a gene; V was cut back by 6 bases and J by 3 bases. The CDR3 protein is CAIRQQGDTEAFF. The CDR3 region has the DNA TGTGCCATCAGACAACAGGGGGACACTGAAGCTTTCTTT.

V usage is TRBV7-6 and J usage is TRBJ1-6; TRBD1 is a possible D gene (6 bases). The CDR3 is 14 residues long. Trimming cost V 5 bases and J 10 bases, with 15 bases left between them. Germline CDR1 SGHVS, CDR2 FNYEAQ. CDR3 residues: CASSQGGVRSPLHF. CDR3 bases: TGTGCCAGCAGCCAAGGGGGGGTAAGGTCACCCCTCCACTTT.

The CDR3 sequence is CASTAGGHEQYF. CDR3 in DNA: TGTGCCAGCACTGCGGGAGGCCACGAGCAGTACTTC. The chain links TRBV7-3 to TRBJ2-7, with 8 bases aligning to TRBD2. This CDR3 is 12 amino acids long. Trimming cost V 7 bases and J 5 bases; bases outside gene matches: 4. Looked up from germline, CDR1 is SGHTA and CDR2 is FQGTGA.

V is TRBV20-1 and J is TRBJ1-1, with a tentative D call TRBD1 (6 bases). Germline CDR1 DFQATT, CDR2 SNEGSKA (reference sequence). V lost 8 bases, J lost 1 base, and 14 bases lay in between. CDR3 length equals 13 residues. This CDR3 reads CSHRGDRNTEAFF. In DNA, the CDR3 is TGCAGTCATAGGGGGGATCGGAACACTGAAGCTTTCTTT.

The rearrangement links TRBV24-1 to TRBJ1-3, with D uncertain. There are 11 residues in the CDR3. Per germline, CDR1 KGHDR and CDR2 SFDVKD. Trimming left V 0 bases short and J 8 bases short, with 1 base between. CDR3: CATSDLHTIYF. The CDR3 DNA is TGTGCCACCAGTGATTTGCACACCATATATTTT.

This clonotype was detected once. CDR3 sequence reads: CASSQRGSVFGEQYF. The CDR3 DNA reads as TGTGCCAGCAGCCAAAGAGGGAGCGTTTTCGGCGAGCAGTACTTC. The chain carries TRBV7-8 and TRBJ2-7; possibly TRBD2 for D (5 bases). The germline CDR1 and CDR2 sequences are SGHVS and FQNEAQ. Trimming removed 5 bases at V and 6 bases at J, with 20 bases between. The CDR3 has 15 amino acids.

This clonotype was recorded a few times. This chain uses TRBV4-1 with TRBJ1-4; TRBD1 might be the D (5 bases). Germline values: CDR1 MGHRA, CDR2 YSYEKL. Trimming pared 3 bases from V and 5 bases from J, leaving 13 bases between. The CDR3 consists of 15 residues. The CDR3 DNA sequence: TGCGCCAGCAGCCAGATAAAGGGGTCAAATGAAAAACTGTTTTTT. Amino acids: CASSQIKGSNEKLFF.

The CDR3 loop reads CAWSKDIQPQHF. The CDR3 nucleotides read TGTGCCTGGAGTAAAGATATTCAGCCCCAGCATTTT. This chain links TRBV30 with TRBJ1-5; D not resolved. Germline CDR1 GTSNPN, CDR2 SVGIG (reference sequence). V lost 2 bases and J lost 6, with 8 bases in between. CDR3 size: 12 residues.

V and J are TRBV2 and TRBJ2-7, with TRBD1 matching 7 bases. V shed 5 bases, J shed 2 bases, and the junction held 6 bases outside the gene matches. The CDR3 length is 14 residues. Germline CDR1 and CDR2: SNHLY and FYNNEI. The CDR3 region is CASSTGVGTYEQYF. The CDR3 DNA is TGTGCCAGCAGTACAGGGGTGGGTACCTACGAGCAGTACTTC.

With respect to this clonotype: One end of the junction does not line up with germline, which may come from a read error. The CDR3 loop reads CASSPPGTGGYEQYF. CDR3 coding DNA: TGCGCCAGCAGCCCTCCCGGGACAGGGGGCTACGAGCAGTACTTC. This chain links TRBV7-2 with TRBJ2-7, with 11 bases identical to TRBD1. The length of the CDR3 is 15 residues. The germline V gene encodes CDR1 SGHTA and CDR2 FQGNSA.

This clonotype showed up just a few times. The chain carries TRBV11-2 and TRBJ1-1; D perhaps matches TRBD1 (6 bases). Trimming pared 5 bases from V and 2 bases from J, leaving 12 bases between. The CDR3 extends over 14 amino acids. Germline CDR1 is SGHAT and CDR2 is FQNNGV. Written as DNA, the CDR3 is TGTGCCAGCAGCGGTAGGGGGGCCAACACTGAAGCTTTCTTT. It codes for CASSGRGANTEAFF.

The V and J genes are TRBV24-1 and TRBJ1-3; 8 positions agree with TRBD1. The ends lost 4 bases at V and 8 bases at J; junction bases unmatched: 6. The CDR3 spans 14 residues. CDR1 and CDR2 (germline): KGHDR, SFDVKD. DNA of the CDR3: TGTGCCACCAGTGAGGACAGGGACAAACACACCATATATTTT. The encoded protein is CATSEDRDKHTIYF.

This clonotype was counted ten times or more. V and J are TRBV20-1 and TRBJ2-2; D ambiguous. The V end lost 3 bases, the J end lost 4 bases, and 9 bases lay between the germline ends. Germline CDR1 and CDR2: DFQATT and SNEGSKA (reference sequence). The CDR3 has 13 amino acids. CDR3 bases: TGCAGTGCTAGCCCTCCAGGCACCGGGGAGCTGTTTTTT. It specifies CSASPPGTGELFF.

The chain recombines TRBV2 with TRBJ2-2; 11 nucleotides align to TRBD1. After removal of 7 bases from V and 2 bases from J, the junction contained 6 bases not matched to a gene. This CDR3 comprises 16 residues. Germline V CDR1 and CDR2: SNHLY, FYNNEI. For the CDR3, the DNA is TGTGCCAGCACCGGACAGGGGGCGATAAACACCGGGGAGCTGTTTTTT. Translated, it gives CASTGQGAINTGELFF.

The gene calls are TRBV15 and TRBJ1-1; TRBD1 is a possible D gene (5 bases). This CDR3 region has 16 residues. The germline CDR1 and CDR2 sequences are LNHNV and YYDKDF (reference sequence). The ends were cut back, 0 bases at V and 1 base at J, with 12 bases in the middle. The CDR3 reads CATSRDDTGQNTEAFF. Here the CDR3 DNA reads TGTGCCACCAGCAGAGATGACACGGGGCAGAACACTGAAGCTTTCTTT. Using reference TRBV15 and TRBJ1-1 for the parts outside the CDR3, the full variable domain is DAMVIQNPRYQVTQFGKPVTLSCSQTLNHNVMYWYQQKSSQAPKLLFHYYDKDFNNEADTPDNFQSRRPNTSFCFLDIRSPGLGDTAMYLCATSRDDTGQNTEAFFGQGTRLTVV.